The 18 T cell receptor beta chains in this list originate from one sample, sequenced in a study of T cells in Graves' hyperthyroidism and ophthalmopathy. From RNA transcripts, TCR beta CDR3 regions were amplified. Carried out on the TCR CDR3, a first-round RT-PCR used the HTBI primer set. TCRdb re-called the multiplex PCR reads through MiXCR, storing one row per CDR3 protein. The top ten clones hold less than 9.5% of a sample with more than 550,000 distinct CDR3 sequences, approximately 42% of them seen once. Sequencing input: peripheral blood or thyroid tissue (not recorded which). Receptors originate from an adult man with Graves' disease, either hyperthyroidism or ophthalmopathy (not recorded which).

The chain joins TRBV29-1 to TRBJ1-4, with D maybe TRBD1 (6 bases). The CDR3 has 14 amino acids. The V and J ends lost 2 bases and 7 bases respectively, with 14 bases between them. Germline CDR1 and CDR2: SQVTM and ANQGSEA. In nucleotides, the CDR3 is TGCAGCGTTGAAAGGGACGGGGGGCGTGAAAAACTGTTTTTT. This encodes CSVERDGGREKLFF.

This sequence joins TRBV7-8 and TRBJ2-7; 10 bases agree with TRBD1. V lost 0 bases, J lost 5 bases, and 4 bases stayed unmatched. There are 15 residues in the CDR3. Germline V gene data show CDR1 as SGHVS and CDR2 as FQNEAQ. The chain's CDR3 is CASSLAGQGSNEQYF. The CDR3 DNA sequence: TGTGCCAGCAGCTTAGCGGGACAGGGGAGCAACGAGCAGTACTTC. Full variable domain (outside the CDR3, taken from reference TRBV7-8 and TRBJ2-7): GAGVSQSPRYKVAKRGQDVALRCDPISGHVSLFWYQQALGQGPEFLTYFQNEAQLDKSGLPSDRFFAERPEGSVSTLKIQRTQQEDSAVYLCASSLAGQGSNEQYFGPGTRLTVT.

Only a few counts were recorded for this clonotype. A much larger clone differs from this one at a single base, so this may be a read error. V usage is TRBV9 and J usage is TRBJ1-5, with D unresolved. V gave up 6 bases and J gave up 5 bases, with 9 bases separating them. This CDR3 has 12 amino acids. Germline V lookup: CDR1 SGDLS, CDR2 YYNGEE. The CDR3 region has the DNA TGTGCCAGCATGGAGCCCGATCAGCCCCAGCATTTT. Protein: CASMEPDQPQHF.

This clonotype occurred a few times. With a much larger clone just one base away, this may be a read error. This rearrangement joins TRBV6-1 to TRBJ1-1; 7 positions agree with TRBD1. Germline assignment: CDR1 MNHNS and CDR2 SASEGT. CDR3 length: 14 residues. Trimming removed 3 bases from V and 11 bases from J; junction bases left unmatched: 12. CDR3 protein: CASSESRGGVVAFF. DNA for the CDR3: TGTGCCAGCAGTGAGAGCCGAGGGGGCGTGGTGGCTTTCTTT.

This clonotype has a handful of counts. A much larger clone is a single base away; this may be a read error. The V and J genes are TRBV25-1 and TRBJ2-2; TRBD2 matches at 7 bases. This CDR3 spans 18 amino acids. Trimming cost V 4 bases and J 4 bases; bases outside gene matches: 15. Germline V gives CDR1 MGHDK, CDR2 SYGVNS. The CDR3 loop reads CASSGRTRTLPSTGELFF. CDR3 DNA: TGTGCCAGCAGTGGAAGGACTAGGACCCTTCCGAGCACCGGGGAGCTGTTTTTT.

The chain is built from TRBV6-1 and TRBJ2-6; D is undetermined. The CDR3 has 15 residues. V gave up 7 bases and J gave up 2 bases, with 12 bases separating them. Germline CDR1 is MNHNS and CDR2 is SASEGT. The DNA of the CDR3 is TGTGCCAGCATGGGTTGGGGAACTGGGGCCAACGTCCTGACTTTC. This codes for CASMGWGTGANVLTF.

This clonotype occurred a few times. V gene TRBV6-5 combines with J gene TRBJ1-1; 7 bases map to TRBD1. The CDR3 loop spans 13 amino acids. J was trimmed by 4 bases and V by 7 bases; bases with no gene match: 6. Germline assignment: CDR1 MNHEY and CDR2 SVGAGI. The CDR3 coding sequence is TGTGCCAGCATTGGGACAGTTAGCACTGAAGCTTTCTTT. Translating gives CASIGTVSTEAFF.

V and J are TRBV19 and TRBJ1-2; TRBD1 might be the D (5 bases). The germline V gene has CDR1 LNHDA and CDR2 SQIVND (reference sequence). This CDR3 has 14 residues. V lost 2 bases to trimming and J lost 5 bases, with 12 bases between them. The CDR3, as DNA: TGTGCCAGTAGTATACCCTCAGGGCTATATGGCTACACCTTC. It specifies CASSIPSGLYGYTF.

This clonotype was seen a handful of times. The chain joins TRBV7-9 to TRBJ2-5; TRBD2 aligns across 10 bases. The CDR3 spans 16 residues. V lost 8 bases and J lost 0; bases outside the gene matches: 9. Germline-derived CDR1 and CDR2 are SEHNR and FQNEAQ (reference sequence). The CDR3 coding sequence is TGTGCCAGCGTGCGCTTTAGCGGGGGGTACCAAGAGACCCAGTACTTC. Protein sequence: CASVRFSGGYQETQYF.

This sequence joins TRBV25-1 and TRBJ1-1; D perhaps matches TRBD1 (5 bases). The CDR3 spans 13 residues. CDR1 and CDR2 (germline): MGHDK, SYGVNS. The V end lost 6 bases, the J end lost 4 bases, and 12 bases lay between the germline ends. The DNA for the CDR3 is TGTGCCAGCAGCGGATACGGGGGCACTGAAGCTTTCTTT. This translates into CASSGYGGTEAFF. Full variable domain (outside the CDR3, taken from reference TRBV25-1 and TRBJ1-1): EADIYQTPRYLVIGTGKKITLECSQTMGHDKMYWYQQDPGMELHLIHYSYGVNSTEKGDLSSESTVSRIRTEHFPLTLESARPSHTSQYLCASSGYGGTEAFFGQGTRLTVV.

This clonotype occurred many times. The chain employs TRBV24-1 and TRBJ1-2; perhaps TRBD1 as D (5 bases). V lost 12 bases and J 0 bases, leaving 16 bases between the germline ends. The CDR3 length is 14 residues. CDR1 is KGHDR and CDR2 is SFDVKD in the germline V gene. The chain's CDR3 is CAASGGAANYGYTF. The DNA for the CDR3 is TGTGCCGCCTCAGGAGGGGCGGCTAACTATGGCTACACCTTC.

The chain recombines TRBV7-3 with TRBJ1-6, with 7 bases aligning to TRBD1. Germline trimming cut 5 bases from V and 5 bases from J; bases unmatched to any gene: 6. CDR1 is SGHTA, CDR2 FQGTGA, per germline. CDR3 length: 15 residues. CDR3 residues: CASSRTGTDNSPLHF. CDR3 DNA sequence: TGTGCCAGCAGCAGAACCGGGACAGATAATTCACCCCTCCACTTT.

This clonotype was observed a handful of times. The chain uses TRBV6-5 and TRBJ2-5, with 10 bases fitting TRBD2. The V segment lost 6 bases and the J segment 5 bases; nucleotides outside the gene matches: 12. The V gene's germline CDR1 is MNHEY and CDR2 SVGAGI. The CDR3 extends over 16 amino acids. CDR3 region: CASRPGASGRLETQYF. In nucleotides, the CDR3 is TGTGCCAGCAGACCCGGGGCTAGCGGGAGACTGGAGACCCAGTACTTC.

This clonotype was observed a handful of times. The chain links TRBV5-1 to TRBJ2-7; D remains unclear. The V end was cut by 3 bases, the J end by 2 bases, with 15 bases between. CDR1 and CDR2 from the germline V gene are SGHRS and YFSETQ. This CDR3 has 15 residues. The CDR3 here is CASSSLPAPTYEQYF. The CDR3 DNA is TGCGCCAGCAGCTCGTTACCAGCGCCAACCTACGAGCAGTACTTC.

This clonotype was seen repeatedly, ten times or more. A junction boundary mismatches the germline segment, possibly from a read error. This chain links TRBV15 with TRBJ1-5; the match to TRBD1 covers 9 bases. The CDR3 contains 15 residues. Per the germline V gene, CDR1 is LNHNV and CDR2 is YYDKDF (reference sequence). CDR3 loop: CTTSRAGTGNQPQHF. Written as DNA, the CDR3 is TGTACCACCAGCAGAGCCGGGACAGGGAATCAGCCCCAGCATTTT.

This clonotype was seen more than once but under ten times. The junction departs from germline at one end; a sequencing error may be responsible. The gene calls are TRBV29-1 and TRBJ1-1; 8 bases fit TRBD1. The CDR3 loop spans 12 amino acids. Germline loops: CDR1 SQVTM, CDR2 ANQGSEA. This CDR3 reads CAWQGANTEAFF. CDR3 DNA sequence: TGTGCCTGGCAGGGGGCGAACACTGAAGCTTTCTTT.

The table lists this clonotype with a few counts. The rearrangement links TRBV30 to TRBJ1-1, with no clear D. The CDR3 consists of 12 residues. CDR1 and CDR2 from the germline V gene are GTSNPN and SVGIG (reference sequence). Trimming left V 4 bases short and J 3 bases short, with 9 bases between. CDR3 DNA sequence: TGTGCCTGGATTGGGGAGTACACTGAAGCTTTCTTT. Residues: CAWIGEYTEAFF. Full variable domain (rest looked up from reference TRBV30 and TRBJ1-1): SQTIHQWPATLVQPVGSPLSLECTVEGTSNPNLYWYRQAAGRGLQLLFYSVGIGQISSEVPQNLSASRPQDRQFILSSKKLLLSDSGFYLCAWIGEYTEAFFGQGTRLTVV.

This clonotype was observed a few times. V and J are TRBV7-6 and TRBJ1-4, with TRBD1 matching over 7 bases. There are 14 residues in the CDR3. The junction had 7 bases not matched to a gene; V was cut back by 5 bases and J by 7 bases. Germline V gene lookup returns CDR1 SGHVS and CDR2 FNYEAQ. In nucleotides, the CDR3 is TGTGCCAGCAGCCCAGCGGCAGGGGGTGAAAAACTGTTTTTT. It codes for CASSPAAGGEKLFF.